This TCR beta chain stems from a study of shared clonotypes between healthy human individuals. General observations from the study: The donor pool, a small one, limited the genetic and exposure-history diversity represented. When compared with the clonotypes that were shared by all four sorted-subset donors, the non-shared clonotypes turned out to have lower generation probabilities.

Trimming stripped 4 bases from V and 7 bases from J, with 11 bases between. The V gene's germline CDR1 is SGHNT and CDR2 YYREEE (reference sequence). The CDR3 spans 12 residues. Within Nashville, Tennessee resided all donors, each a Caucasian adult. Original processing methods: For the immunoSEQ data, sequences were junction-only without quality scores, so filtering differed. Assay used: immunoSEQ multiplex PCR; TCRdb lists only in-frame clones, some missing. The V and J calls and clone size come from that table; D and trimming were worked out from the DNA. The sample holds around 1 million clones, around 80% seen once. On this clone itself: The antigen remains unidentified.

The sequenced sample was memory CD4+ T cells sorted from blood. This sample's subset: CD45RA-negative fraction. The rearrangement joins TRBV5-4 to TRBJ1-1, with D possibly matching TRBD1 (5 bases). This clonotype was obtained from a man between 18 and 29 years old in good health. The DNA of the CDR3 is TGTGCCAGCAGCCGTAAGGGGTTTGAAGCTTTCTTT. It yields the protein CASSRKGFEAFF.